This T cell receptor (beta chain) was retrieved from a study of graft-versus-host responses after intestinal transplantation. General study results and limits: GvH clonotypes were identified within recipient marrow, with a subset emerging first in ileum or blood. Across patients carrying graft-donor T cell macrochimerism, allografts held high graft-versus-host to host-versus-graft clonal ratios.

V lost 3 bases and J 9 bases, leaving 12 bases between the germline ends. The CDR3 runs 13 residues. Germline values: CDR1 MNHEY, CDR2 SMNVEV (reference sequence). Generated by immunoSEQ multiplex PCR, the TCRdb table keeps only in-frame clones and is missing some. The profile covers 21,000 or so clones, with roughly 87% appearing a single time and over 4% taken by the ten largest. In regard to this clone: Its antigen is still unknown.

V is TRBV27 and J is TRBJ1-5; D is possibly TRBD1 (6 bases). This clonotype originated in a human patient who received an intestinal transplant, so some T cells may come from the graft donor. Material: PBMCs, obtained around 68 days after intestinal transplantation. CDR3 loop: CASSLTGGGPQHF. In DNA, the CDR3 is TGTGCCAGCAGTTTGACAGGCGGGGGGCCCCAGCATTTT.